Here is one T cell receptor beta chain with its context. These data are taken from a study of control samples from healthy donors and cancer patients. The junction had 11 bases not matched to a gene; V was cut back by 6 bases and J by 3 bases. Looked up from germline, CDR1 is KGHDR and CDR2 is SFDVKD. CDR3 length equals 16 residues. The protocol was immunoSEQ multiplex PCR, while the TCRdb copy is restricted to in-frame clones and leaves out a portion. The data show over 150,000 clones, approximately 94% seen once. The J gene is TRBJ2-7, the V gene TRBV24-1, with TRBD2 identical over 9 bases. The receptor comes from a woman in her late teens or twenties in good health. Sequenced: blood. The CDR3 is CATSTLGLAGNYEQYF. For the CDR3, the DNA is TGTGCCACCAGTACCTTAGGGCTAGCGGGGAACTACGAGCAGTACTTC.